This is a list of T cell receptor beta chains from one sample in a study of cytomegalovirus exposure and HLA in healthy donors. Here immunoSEQ multiplex PCR was the method, and the copy in TCRdb shows in-frame clones only, minus some. Among approximately 120,000 clones listed, around 76% were seen once. The sequenced sample consisted of PBMCs. These receptors came from a woman in her sixties or seventies in good health and CMV-seropositive. Both conserved end residues are part of each CDR3. D genes are given only for firm matches. A clone size is listed for some rows: how often the clone was seen (once, few, many), or a class if it is expanded.

- | TRBJ1-1 | - | TRBV18 | CASSPPGLNAFF | TGTGCCAGCTCACCACCGGGACTGAACGCTTTCTTT
- | TRBJ2-6 | - | TRBV28 | CASSFLGGGQISSGANVLTF | TGTGCCAGCAGTTTTTTAGGCGGAGGACAGATTAGCTCTGGGGCCAACGTCCTGACTTTC
- | TRBJ2-6 | - | TRBV6-1 | CASRVSGANVLTF | TGTGCCAGCCGGGTCTCTGGGGCCAACGTCCTGACTTTC
- | TRBJ1-1 | - | TRBV5-4 | CASSPLVPDTEAFF | TGTGCCAGCAGCCCTTTGGTTCCGGACACTGAAGCTTTCTTT
once | TRBJ2-3 | TRBD2 | TRBV10-3 | CAISDPSGSTDTQYF | TGTGCCATCAGTGATCCTAGCGGGAGCACAGATACGCAGTATTTT
- | TRBJ1-2 | TRBD1 | TRBV30 | CAWRRDRGLVERRKTYGYTF | TGTGCCTGGAGGAGGGACAGGGGGCTTGTGGAGCGGCGGAAAACCTATGGCTACACCTTC
- | TRBJ2-2 | - | TRBV11-3 | CASSLTGAGELFF | TGTGCCAGCAGCTTAACGGGAGCAGGGGAGCTGTTTTTT
- | TRBJ2-3 | TRBD2 | TRBV7-2 | CASSPRAGGRDTQYF | TGTGCCAGCAGCCCCAGGGCGGGGGGCCGTGATACGCAGTATTTT
- | TRBJ1-2 | TRBD1 | TRBV7-2 | CASSLVGTGGNGYTF | TGTGCCAGCAGCTTAGTCGGGACAGGGGGCAATGGCTACACCTTC
- | TRBJ1-2 | TRBD1 | TRBV7-2 | CASSPTTGQPRGYTF | TGTGCCAGCAGCCCCACGACGGGACAGCCCAGGGGCTACACCTTC
once | TRBJ2-3 | - | TRBV10-3 | CAIRTEGDTDTQYF | TGTGCCATCAGGACAGAGGGGGACACAGATACGCAGTATTTT
- | TRBJ2-1 | - | TRBV5-5 | CASSLSRSLSSYNEQFF | TGTGCCAGCAGCTTGTCCCGATCCTTGAGCTCCTACAATGAGCAGTTCTTC
- | TRBJ1-4 | TRBD1 | TRBV5-6 | CASSSGGPNEKLFF | TGTGCCAGCAGCTCAGGGGGGCCTAATGAAAAACTGTTTTTT
- | TRBJ1-1 | - | TRBV30 | CAWSTQGLTEAFF | TGTGCCTGGAGTACGCAGGGTTTGACTGAAGCTTTCTTT
- | TRBJ2-6 | - | TRBV7-6 | CASSLSFTSSGANGLTF | TGTGCCAGCAGCTTATCCTTTACCAGCTCTGGGGCCAACGGCCTGACTTTC
- | TRBJ2-5 | - | TRBV9 | CASSVGLTSRETQYF | TGTGCCAGCAGCGTAGGACTGACCTCCCGAGAGACCCAGTACTTC
- | TRBJ2-2 | - | TRBV18 | CASSRGYNTGELFF | TGTGCCAGCTCAAGGGGCTACAACACCGGGGAGCTGTTTTTT
- | TRBJ2-7 | TRBD1 | TRBV18 | CASSSSGGTGGPYEQYF | TGTGCCAGCTCATCATCTGGAGGGACAGGAGGGCCCTACGAGCAGTACTTC
- | TRBJ1-1 | - | TRBV9 | CASSVVGDGTEAFF | TGTGCCAGCAGCGTAGTAGGGGATGGCACTGAAGCTTTCTTT
- | TRBJ2-2 | - | TRBV5-4 | CASSRQNTGELFF | TGTGCCAGCAGCCGACAGAACACCGGGGAGCTGTTTTTT
- | TRBJ2-5 | - | TRBV7-2 | CASSRDRGETQYF | TGTGCCAGCAGCCGAGACCGGGGGGAGACCCAGTACTTC
- | TRBJ2-7 | TRBD1 | TRBV6-6 | CASRRDRDKTYEQYF | TGTGCCAGCAGAAGGGACAGGGACAAAACCTACGAGCAGTACTTC
- | TRBJ1-1 | TRBD1 | TRBV14 | CASSFRTGRNTEAFF | TGTGCCAGCAGCTTCCGGACAGGCCGCAACACTGAAGCTTTCTTT
- | TRBJ1-6 | TRBD1 | TRBV11-2 | CASSSDRGSPPLHF | TGTGCCAGCAGCTCAGACAGGGGGTCTCCACCCCTCCACTTT
- | TRBJ2-7 | - | TRBV18 | CASSPYAQPGDEQYF | TGTGCCAGCTCACCATACGCCCAACCAGGCGACGAGCAGTACTTC
- | TRBJ2-3 | TRBD2 | TRBV9 | CASSAGASGWTSTDTQYF | TGTGCCAGCAGCGCCGGGGCTAGCGGGTGGACTAGCACAGATACGCAGTATTTT
few | TRBJ2-7 | TRBD2 | TRBV19 | CASSILAGPYEQYF | TGTGCCAGTAGTATCCTAGCGGGACCCTACGAGCAGTACTTC
- | TRBJ1-1 | - | TRBV27 | CASSLIPRAGRPNTEAFF | TGTGCCAGCAGTTTAATCCCTCGGGCAGGGCGCCCGAACACTGAAGCTTTCTTT
- | TRBJ2-5 | - | TRBV11-2 | CASSPHETQYF | TGTGCCAGCAGCCCACACGAGACCCAGTACTTC
- | TRBJ2-7 | TRBD1 | TRBV7-8 | CASSQTGGAYEQYF | TGTGCCAGCAGCCAAACAGGGGGCGCCTACGAGCAGTACTTC
- | TRBJ1-6 | - | TRBV11-2 | CASSLQGRSSPLHF | TGTGCCAGCAGCTTACAAGGAAGGAGCTCACCCCTCCACTTT
- | TRBJ1-2 | - | TRBV4-1 | CASSQATRGHGYTF | TGCGCCAGCAGCCAAGCCACGCGGGGCCATGGCTACACCTTC
- | TRBJ1-2 | TRBD1 | TRBV6-6 | CASRTPTGPYGYTF | TGTGCCAGCAGAACCCCGACAGGGCCGTATGGCTACACCTTC
- | TRBJ2-1 | TRBD2 | TRBV5-1 | CASSLFFGSGGAPPYNEQFF | TGCGCCAGCAGCTTGTTCTTCGGTAGCGGGGGGGCCCCCCCCTACAATGAGCAGTTCTTC
once | TRBJ2-7 | TRBD1 | TRBV7-9 | CASSPIIGTGAYEQYF | TGTGCCAGCAGCCCAATCATCGGGACAGGGGCCTACGAGCAGTACTTC
few | TRBJ2-1 | - | TRBV5-1 | CASSAMDFYNEQFF | TGCGCCAGCAGCGCCATGGACTTTTACAATGAGCAGTTCTTC
- | TRBJ2-5 | - | TRBV5-1 | CASSSEVQETQYF | TGCGCCAGCAGCTCAGAGGTCCAAGAGACCCAGTACTTC
- | TRBJ1-5 | TRBD1 | TRBV19 | CASRDRSNQPQHF | TGTGCCAGCCGGGACAGAAGCAATCAGCCCCAGCATTTT
- | TRBJ2-5 | TRBD1 | TRBV11-2 | CASKTGGLLETQYF | TGTGCCAGCAAAACAGGGGGCCTGTTGGAGACCCAGTACTTC
- | TRBJ1-2 | TRBD1 | TRBV19 | CASSMDRGKGYTF | TGTGCCAGTAGTATGGACAGGGGGAAGGGCTACACCTTC